Detailed here is one TCR beta chain. What it binds is not known. This sample was included in a study of OX40 agonist ivuxolimab in advanced cancers. Study as a whole: Patients received intravenous ivuxolimab every 2 weeks at 0.01 to 10 mg/kg. A diagnosis of hepatocellular carcinoma, melanoma, renal cell or head and neck cancer was present in dose-escalation patients. Study findings and constraints: Expanded clones were, on average, more numerous in CD8+ T cells than in CD4+.

The CDR3 loop spans 13 amino acids. Trimming cost V 4 bases and J 8 bases, with 11 bases left between them. Germline CDR1 reads SGHDN; CDR2 reads FVKESK. Here immunoSEQ multiplex PCR was the method, and the copy in TCRdb shows in-frame clones only, minus some. The table lists about 20,000 clones, approximately 90% of them singletons. The receptor's source is an adult with an advanced solid tumor such as melanoma, head and neck, liver or kidney cancer. The chain employs TRBV14 and TRBJ2-2; no clear D. The source material was CD4+ or CD8+ T cells sorted from blood, sampled in a trial of the OX40 agonist ivuxolimab. CDR3 loop: CASSLTPVGELFF. The CDR3 bases are TGTGCCAGCAGCCTGACCCCGGTTGGGGAGCTGTTTTTT. The full variable domain, rest sourced from reference TRBV14 and TRBJ2-2, is EAGVTQFPSHSVIEKGQTVTLRCDPISGHDNLYWYRRVMGKEIKFLLHFVKESKQDESGMPNNRFLAERTGGTYSTLKVQPAELEDSGVYFCASSLTPVGELFFGEGSRLTVL.